One and the same sample provided the 14 T cell receptor beta chains below, sequenced in a study of blood T cell repertoires in COVID-19. Here immunoSEQ multiplex PCR was the method, and the copy in TCRdb shows in-frame clones only, minus some. The sample lists hundreds of thousands of clones; 86% were seen once. Sequenced: peripheral blood. The receptors originated from a woman aged 30 to 39 with active or convalescent COVID-19.

Remarks on this clone: This sample also contains other DNA sequences that code for the same CDR3. This chain uses TRBV3-1 (or the pseudogene TRBV3-2) with TRBJ1-2, with TRBD1 matching over 7 bases. The CDR3 runs 14 residues. The V gene end was trimmed by 1 base and the J gene end by 4 bases; junction bases not matched to a gene: 3. The V gene's germline CDR1 is LGHDT and CDR2 YNNKEL (reference sequence). CDR3 protein: CASSQGQGSYGYTF. The CDR3 DNA is TGTGCCAGCAGCCAAGGACAGGGTAGCTATGGCTACACCTTC.

This chain links TRBV5-1 with TRBJ1-2; 8 bases line up with TRBD1. V lost 4 bases, J lost 2 bases, and 7 bases stayed unmatched. The CDR3 runs to 15 residues. Germline V gene data show CDR1 as SGHRS and CDR2 as YFSETQ. CDR3 loop: CASSGGQGINYGYTF. CDR3 nucleotide sequence: TGCGCCAGCAGCGGCGGACAGGGAATAAACTATGGCTACACCTTC.

The chain carries TRBV19 and TRBJ2-4; 10 bases match TRBD1. The CDR3 covers 17 residues. Per germline, CDR1 LNHDA and CDR2 SQIVND (reference sequence). Trimming removed 6 bases from V and 3 bases from J; junction bases left unmatched: 11. This CDR3 is CASSQRQGAVVKNIQYF. The DNA of the CDR3 is TGTGCCAGTAGCCAGAGACAGGGGGCCGTGGTCAAAAACATTCAGTACTTC.

This chain connects TRBV2 to TRBJ1-5; 9 bases match TRBD1. This CDR3 region has 16 residues. Trimming removed 6 bases from V and 2 bases from J; junction bases left unmatched: 8. Germline lookup yields CDR1 SNHLY and CDR2 FYNNEI. The CDR3 is CASRAQGAEGNQPQHF. CDR3 DNA: TGTGCCAGCAGAGCACAGGGGGCTGAAGGCAATCAGCCCCAGCATTTT.

The chain links TRBV9 to TRBJ1-4; D gene ambiguous. This CDR3 is built from 14 residues. Looked up from germline, CDR1 is SGDLS and CDR2 is YYNGEE. The V gene lost 0 bases and the J gene lost 3 bases, with 6 bases spanning the gap. The CDR3 DNA reads as TGTGCCAGCAGCGTAGAAGCGGCTAATGAAAAACTGTTTTTT. Amino acid sequence: CASSVEAANEKLFF.

This clone was recorded only once. The chain has TRBV6-5 and TRBJ1-4; 8 bases align to TRBD1. The CDR3 covers 15 residues. Germline trimming cut 0 bases from V and 8 bases from J; bases unmatched to any gene: 5. The germline V gene has CDR1 MNHEY and CDR2 SVGAGI. CDR3 sequence (DNA): TGTGCCAGCAGTTACTCGAACAGGGGGAAGGAAAAACTGTTTTTT. It translates to CASSYSNRGKEKLFF.

The V gene is TRBV5-4, the J gene TRBJ2-5, with D perhaps TRBD1 (6 bases). V was clipped by 3 bases and J by 1 base, with 10 bases between them. The CDR3 is made up of 14 amino acids. Germline loops: CDR1 SGHNT, CDR2 YYREEE (reference sequence). The CDR3 DNA reads TGTGCCAGCAGCTCAACAGGGTCCCAAGAGACCCAGTACTTC. Translated: CASSSTGSQETQYF. Drawing the rest from reference TRBV5-4 and TRBJ2-5, the complete variable domain is ETGVTQSPTHLIKTRGQQVTLRCSSQSGHNTVSWYQQALGQGPQFIFQYYREEENGRGNFPPRFSGLQFPNYSSELNVNALELDDSALYLCASSSTGSQETQYFGPGTRLLVL.

This chain joins TRBV19 and TRBJ2-7, with 14 bases aligning to TRBD2. CDR3 size: 17 residues. Germline V gene data show CDR1 as LNHDA and CDR2 as SQIVND (reference sequence). V was clipped by 6 bases and J by 2 bases; unmatched bases: 9. CDR3 DNA: TGTGCCAGTAGCGGGACTAGCGGGAGCGGGGTAACCTACGAGCAGTACTTC. Translation: CASSGTSGSGVTYEQYF. Complete variable domain (other parts from reference TRBV19 and TRBJ2-7): DGGITQSPKYLFRKEGQNVTLSCEQNLNHDAMYWYRQDPGQGLRLIYYSQIVNDFQKGDIAEGYSVSREKKESFPLTVTSAQKNPTAFYLCASSGTSGSGVTYEQYFGPGTRLTVT.

This sequence joins TRBV5-6 and TRBJ1-5; D remains unclear. V shed 3 bases and J shed 3 bases, with 13 bases lying between them. This CDR3 spans 15 amino acids. Per the germline V gene, CDR1 is SGHDT and CDR2 is YYEEEE. This CDR3 is CASSSGLNSNQPQHF. As DNA, the CDR3 is TGTGCCAGCAGCTCGGGATTAAATTCCAATCAGCCCCAGCATTTT.

This clone was recorded only once. The rearrangement joins TRBV7-9 to TRBJ1-3; D is ambiguous. Germline CDR1 is SEHNR and CDR2 is FQNEAQ (reference sequence). This CDR3 region has 16 residues. The V end was cut by 7 bases, the J end by 3 bases, with 19 bases between. This chain's CDR3 is CASNLAVAVGGNTIYF. DNA of the CDR3: TGTGCCAGCAACCTTGCGGTGGCGGTGGGTGGAAACACCATATATTTT. Full variable domain (remainder filled in from reference TRBV7-9 and TRBJ1-3): DTGVSQNPRHKITKRGQNVTFRCDPISEHNRLYWYRQTLGQGPEFLTYFQNEAQLEKSRLLSDRFSAERPKGSFSTLEIQRTEQGDSAMYLCASNLAVAVGGNTIYFGEGSWLTVV.

The chain joins TRBV6-2 or TRBV6-3 to TRBJ2-2; the D gene is possibly TRBD2 (6 bases). The CDR3 contains 17 residues. Germline V gene lookup returns CDR1 MNHEY and CDR2 SVGEGT. Trimming took off 5 bases at V and 4 bases at J, with 20 bases between the two ends. This CDR3 is CASSGLGLGWGTGELFF. The CDR3 region has the DNA TGTGCCAGCAGTGGACTGGGACTTGGGTGGGGCACCGGGGAGCTGTTTTTT.

J is TRBJ2-3 and V is TRBV7-9, with D possibly being TRBD2 (6 bases). Germline CDR1 reads SEHNR; CDR2 reads FQNEAQ (reference sequence). CDR3 length equals 14 residues. The germline V and J ends were trimmed by 5 bases and 1 base, with 10 bases remaining between them. CDR3: CASSPGGGTDTQYF. The CDR3 DNA reads TGTGCCAGCAGCCCCGGAGGGGGCACAGATACGCAGTATTTT.

This chain uses TRBV19 with TRBJ2-1, with D tentatively TRBD2 (7 bases). V lost 0 bases to trimming and J lost 6 bases, with 18 bases between them. CDR3 length equals 17 residues. In germline, CDR1 is LNHDA, CDR2 SQIVND (reference sequence). For the CDR3, the DNA is TGTGCCAGTAGTATAGAGGCTAGCGGAGGGGGACTCAATGAGCAGTTCTTC. Its protein is CASSIEASGGGLNEQFF.

The table lists this clone with a count of one. J is TRBJ2-5 and V is TRBV3-1 (or the pseudogene TRBV3-2); D is possibly TRBD1 (6 bases). V dropped 4 bases and J dropped 5 bases, with 11 bases sitting between them. The germline V gene encodes CDR1 LGHDT and CDR2 YNNKEL (reference sequence). There are 13 residues in the CDR3. The CDR3 reads CASSRRDTETQYF. The CDR3 DNA follows: TGTGCCAGCAGCCGACGGGACACGGAGACCCAGTACTTC.